What follows are 21 T cell receptor beta chains derived from one specimen sequenced in a study of CXCR3-negative and CXCR3-positive naive CD8 T cells. 5' RACE with UMI labels generated the TRB cDNA libraries. TCRdb reworked the 5' RACE reads into one entry per CDR3 protein, no DNA. This sample contains approximately 100,000 distinct CDR3 sequences. Sequencing input: naive CXCR3- CD8+ T cells from blood. Indicated subset: CD45RO-CCR7+CD27+CD95- naive CD8+ T cells lacking CXCR3 (TNR3-). The receptor set was obtained from a human donor in good health. Some clones in this sample may be carry-over from other donors' samples.

The V gene is TRBV27, the J gene TRBJ2-3; TCRdb reports TRBD1, a call that lacks DNA to check it against. The CDR3 has 12 residues. CDR1 MNHEY and CDR2 SMNVEV come from the germline V gene (reference sequence). CDR3 sequence: CASWVGADTQYF.

CDR3 region: CASRPALAGGANEQYF. The chain employs TRBV11-2 and TRBJ2-7; the TCRdb D gene call, TRBD1, has no DNA to confirm it. The CDR3 spans 16 residues. CDR1 SGHAT and CDR2 FQNNGV come from the germline V gene.

The chain combines TRBV20-1 with TRBJ2-5; the D call of TRBD2 rests on TCRdb alone, since no DNA is present to check it. CDR3 length: 15 amino acids. Germline V lookup: CDR1 DFQATT, CDR2 SNEGSKA (reference sequence). The CDR3 protein is CSATAGLRQQETQYF.

The J gene is TRBJ1-5, the V gene TRBV10-3; TCRdb indicates TRBD1, and absent DNA this call remains unverified. Per germline, CDR1 ENHRY and CDR2 SYGVKD. This CDR3 is 19 amino acids long. CDR3 amino acids: CAISELWEQGISSNQPQHF.

The CDR3 reads CASSSGSLRWSNQPQHF. The genes are TRBV28 and TRBJ1-5. The CDR3 consists of 17 residues. Germline CDR1 is MDHEN and CDR2 is SYDVKM.

The chain joins TRBV7-9 to TRBJ2-1; TCRdb's D call, TRBD2, is unchecked because there is no DNA. Germline-derived CDR1 and CDR2 are SEHNR and FQNEAQ (reference sequence). The CDR3 has 14 residues. This CDR3 is CADSQLEGDNEQFF.

The rearrangement joins TRBV29-1 to TRBJ1-5; as DNA is missing, the TRBD1 call by TCRdb cannot be tested. Germline V gives CDR1 SQVTM, CDR2 ANQGSEA. The CDR3 loop spans 14 amino acids. CDR3 protein: CSVGTGLDNQPQHF.

V gene TRBV14 combines with J gene TRBJ2-3. The germline CDR1 and CDR2 sequences are SGHDN and FVKESK. This CDR3 spans 14 amino acids. The CDR3 region is CASSQEHSTDTQYF.

The gene calls are TRBV5-6 and TRBJ2-1; the TCRdb call, TRBD1, lacks DNA for checking. Germline V CDR1 and CDR2: SGHDT, YYEEEE. The CDR3 has 13 amino acids. The CDR3 spells CASSLGTANEQFF.

The chain recombines TRBV7-9 with TRBJ2-7; TCRdb gives TRBD1 as the D gene, but with no DNA this cannot be confirmed. This CDR3 contains 14 residues. From germline, CDR1 is SEHNR and CDR2 FQNEAQ (reference sequence). CDR3 amino acids: CASSLTGDYYEQYF.

The rearrangement links TRBV15 to TRBJ2-1; TCRdb returns TRBD1, unconfirmable since there is no DNA. The CDR3 has 13 residues. Germline V gene data show CDR1 as LNHNV and CDR2 as YYDKDF (reference sequence). CDR3 loop: CATSRYPGDEQFF.

This chain links TRBV7-3 with TRBJ2-2; TCRdb returns TRBD1, unconfirmable since there is no DNA. The V gene's germline CDR1 is SGHTA and CDR2 FQGTGA. The CDR3 sequence is 14 residues long. CDR3 region: CASSSGLGAGELFF.

The chain carries TRBV4-3 and TRBJ2-3; the TRBD1 assignment by TCRdb is unverifiable without DNA. The CDR3 loop spans 15 amino acids. CDR1 is LGHNA and CDR2 is YSLEER in the germline V gene. CDR3 residues: CASSQRDRPTDTQYF.

The chain carries TRBV19 and TRBJ2-1; TCRdb names TRBD1, which stays unverified in the absence of DNA. This CDR3 contains 15 residues. Germline assignment: CDR1 LNHDA and CDR2 SQIVND (reference sequence). The CDR3: CASSIGERGYNEQFF.

The chain has TRBV6-4 and TRBJ2-1; TCRdb calls TRBD2, which cannot be checked without DNA. The CDR3 covers 14 residues. Germline V lookup: CDR1 MRHNA, CDR2 SNTAGT. CDR3: CASSEGASSGEQFF.

The chain recombines TRBV18 with TRBJ2-3. The CDR3 runs to 15 residues. CDR1 and CDR2 (germline): KGHSH, LQKENI. This chain's CDR3 is CASSPPVRNTDTQYF.

CDR3 sequence: CASSQEAEAFF. This chain uses TRBV4-1 with TRBJ1-1. The CDR3 loop spans 11 amino acids. CDR1 and CDR2 from the germline V gene are MGHRA and YSYEKL.

V gene TRBV5-1 combines with J gene TRBJ1-1. CDR1 and CDR2 (germline): SGHRS, YFSETQ. The CDR3 consists of 15 residues. The CDR3 loop is CASSLEAGDNTEAFF.

J is TRBJ2-1 and V is TRBV12-3 or TRBV12-4; TCRdb designates TRBD1, a call that cannot be tested without DNA. CDR3 length: 16 residues. The CDR3 spells CASSWVTESSYNEQFF.

J is TRBJ1-2 and V is TRBV4-1; the D gene TCRdb calls, TRBD1, cannot be checked with no DNA. Germline CDR1 MGHRA, CDR2 YSYEKL. This CDR3 has 15 residues. This chain's CDR3 is CASSQDRGYDYGYTF.

V and J are TRBV7-3 and TRBJ1-1; the TCRdb call, TRBD1, lacks DNA for checking. Germline V gene sequence: CDR1 SGHTA, CDR2 FQGTGA. The CDR3 covers 14 residues. The CDR3 is CASSLGGENTEAFF.